These 23 T cell receptor beta chains were all obtained from the same sample, sequenced in a study of blood T cell repertoires in COVID-19. Sequencing was performed with immunoSEQ multiplex PCR; in TCRdb, only in-frame clones are kept and a portion is missing. The sample includes about 220,000 clones, around 88% of them seen just once. The sample taken for sequencing was PBMCs or T cells enriched from blood (not recorded which). The source of these receptors is a woman aged 50 to 60 with acute COVID-19.

The count of this clone is one. The chain employs TRBV6-5 and TRBJ1-6; D unclear. The CDR3 covers 15 residues. The ends were cut back, 2 bases at V and 0 bases at J, with 5 bases in the middle. CDR1 and CDR2 from the germline V gene are MNHEY and SVGAGI. CDR3 coding DNA: TGTGCCAGCAGTTACGAGAGCTCCTATAATTCACCCCTCCACTTT. Protein sequence: CASSYESSYNSPLHF.

The genes are TRBV18 and TRBJ1-2; perhaps TRBD1 as D (6 bases). Trimming stripped 3 bases from V and 8 bases from J, with 13 bases between. Germline CDR1 and CDR2: KGHSH and LQKENI. This CDR3 region has 13 residues. CDR3 in DNA: TGTGCCAGCTCACCCACAGGGCCTACGGGCTACACCTTC. It is translated as CASSPTGPTGYTF.

The chain carries TRBV4-1 and TRBJ1-2, with TRBD1 identical over 9 bases. Germline CDR1 reads MGHRA; CDR2 reads YSYEKL. This CDR3 spans 15 amino acids. Trimming at V came to 4 bases and at J to 1 base, leaving 4 bases not matched to a gene. CDR3 sequence: CASSPMGQGNYGYTF. The CDR3 DNA reads as TGCGCCAGCAGCCCCATGGGACAGGGTAACTATGGCTACACCTTC.

The CDR3 is CASSLGPGQGPHEQYF. In DNA form, the CDR3 reads TGTGCCAGCAGTTTAGGACCGGGACAGGGGCCTCACGAGCAGTACTTC. The V call is TRBV27, the J call TRBJ2-7; 10 positions agree with TRBD1. The CDR3 has 16 residues. J gave up 5 bases and V 2 bases, and 9 bases lay outside the gene matches. Per the germline V gene, CDR1 is MNHEY and CDR2 is SMNVEV (reference sequence).

The V call is TRBV18, the J call TRBJ2-7; D possibly corresponds to TRBD1 (6 bases). The length of the CDR3 is 15 residues. Germline CDR1 is KGHSH and CDR2 is LQKENI. Between the trimmed V and J ends, which lost 6 bases and 3 bases, there was a span of 18 bases. The CDR3 reads CASSSKGQRSYEQYF. The CDR3 bases are TGTGCCAGCTCCTCGAAAGGACAGAGAAGCTACGAGCAGTACTTC. Full variable domain (outside the CDR3, taken from reference TRBV18 and TRBJ2-7): NAGVMQNPRHLVRRRGQEARLRCSPMKGHSHVYWYRQLPEEGLKFMVYLQKENIIDESGMPKERFSAEFPKEGPSILRIQQVVRGDSAAYFCASSSKGQRSYEQYFGPGTRLTVT.

This sequence joins TRBV9 and TRBJ1-3; 7 bases are shared with TRBD1. There are 15 residues in the CDR3. The V gene's germline CDR1 is SGDLS and CDR2 YYNGEE. Unmatched junction bases numbered 9, after V lost 7 bases and J lost 2 bases. CDR3 sequence reads: CASASHRGPGNTIYF. CDR3 nucleotide sequence: TGTGCCAGCGCTTCCCACAGGGGCCCTGGAAACACCATATATTTT. The complete variable domain, with remaining parts taken from reference TRBV9 and TRBJ1-3, reads DSGVTQTPKHLITATGQRVTLRCSPRSGDLSVYWYQQSLDQGLQFLIQYYNGEERAKGNILERFSAQQFPDLHSELNLSSLELGDSALYFCASASHRGPGNTIYFGEGSWLTVV.

The chain combines TRBV5-1 with TRBJ1-5, with D maybe TRBD1 (6 bases). Germline V gives CDR1 SGHRS, CDR2 YFSETQ. V lost 0 bases to trimming and J lost 4 bases, with 8 bases between them. This CDR3 contains 14 residues. In DNA, the CDR3 is TGCGCCAGCAGCTTGGGACAGGAGAATCAGCCCCAGCATTTT. It specifies CASSLGQENQPQHF. Variable domain in full (rest from reference TRBV5-1 and TRBJ1-5): KAGVTQTPRYLIKTRGQQVTLSCSPISGHRSVSWYQQTPGQGLQFLFEYFSETQRNKGNFPGRFSGRQFSNSRSEMNVSTLELGDSALYLCASSLGQENQPQHFGDGTRLSIL.

This chain connects TRBV6-2 or TRBV6-3 to TRBJ1-1; tentative D call: TRBD1 (6 bases). V gave up 2 bases and J gave up 1 base, with 11 bases separating them. Germline V gives CDR1 MNHEY, CDR2 SVGEGT. This CDR3 spans 15 amino acids. The CDR3 sequence: CASSYPVTGNTEAFF. CDR3 nucleotides: TGTGCCAGCAGTTACCCCGTGACAGGGAACACTGAAGCTTTCTTT.

The rearrangement uses TRBV18 and TRBJ2-7, with D possibly TRBD1 on 6 matching bases. The CDR3 consists of 15 residues. CDR1 is KGHSH and CDR2 is LQKENI in the germline V gene. V gave up 0 bases and J gave up 3 bases, with 12 bases separating them. The CDR3 loop is CASSPPFGQIYEQYF. The CDR3 DNA sequence: TGTGCCAGCTCACCACCGTTCGGACAGATCTACGAGCAGTACTTC.

V and J are TRBV6-5 and TRBJ2-7, with TRBD2 matching 9 bases. Germline V gene sequence: CDR1 MNHEY, CDR2 SVGAGI. V dropped 6 bases and J dropped 2; count of bases not matched to a gene: 2. This CDR3 is 13 amino acids long. Written as DNA, the CDR3 is TGTGCCAGCAGAGCGGGAGGTACCTACGAGCAGTACTTC. Translation gives CASRAGGTYEQYF.

The genes are TRBV28 and TRBJ1-4, with no clear D. Looked up from germline, CDR1 is MDHEN and CDR2 is SYDVKM. This CDR3 is built from 12 residues. The germline V and J ends were trimmed by 8 bases and 2 bases, with 6 bases remaining between them. Here the CDR3 DNA reads TGTGCCAGCCGGTCTACTAATGAAAAACTGTTTTTT. Encoded protein: CASRSTNEKLFF.

This sequence joins TRBV5-5 and TRBJ1-6, with D possibly matching TRBD1 (5 bases). The CDR3 is 13 residues long. The V end was cut by 5 bases, the J end by 7 bases, with 10 bases between. Per germline, CDR1 SGHKS and CDR2 YYEKEE (reference sequence). The CDR3 bases are TGTGCCAGCAGAAGGGGAACGAATTCACCCCTCCACTTT. This translates into CASRRGTNSPLHF.

J is TRBJ1-4 and V is TRBV4-1, with D uncertain. The CDR3 length is 11 residues. The germline V and J ends were trimmed by 0 bases and 15 bases, with 8 bases remaining between them. CDR1 MGHRA and CDR2 YSYEKL come from the germline V gene. The CDR3 coding sequence is TGCGCCAGCAGCCAAGAGCGGTCAGTGTTTTTT. It yields the protein CASSQERSVFF.

The rearrangement uses TRBV19 and TRBJ2-7; 7 nucleotides align to TRBD2. Germline V gene sequence: CDR1 LNHDA, CDR2 SQIVND (reference sequence). The CDR3 loop spans 13 amino acids. With V trimmed by 6 bases and J by 4 bases, 6 bases remained unmatched. This chain's CDR3 is CASSPTGGYEQYF. The CDR3 nucleotides read TGTGCCAGTAGCCCGACGGGGGGATACGAGCAGTACTTC.

The chain is built from TRBV5-4 and TRBJ2-3; 8 bases match TRBD2. This CDR3 has 17 residues. The V segment lost 3 bases and the J segment 3 bases; nucleotides outside the gene matches: 12. From germline, CDR1 is SGHNT and CDR2 YYREEE (reference sequence). For the CDR3, the DNA is TGTGCCAGCAGCTACCGGACTAGCCCGAGGAAAACAGATACGCAGTATTTT. Translating gives CASSYRTSPRKTDTQYF.

The chain joins TRBV9 to TRBJ2-1; TRBD1 might be the D (6 bases). CDR1 and CDR2 from the germline V gene are SGDLS and YYNGEE. The CDR3 length is 13 residues. Trimming removed 4 bases from V and 10 bases from J, with 15 bases in between. The DNA of the CDR3 is TGTGCCAGCAGCACTCGACAGGTACGAGAGCAGTTCTTC. Translating it yields CASSTRQVREQFF.

The table lists this clone with many counts. The gene calls are TRBV7-9 and TRBJ2-1, with 7 bases fitting TRBD2. CDR3 size: 13 residues. The junction had 9 bases not matched to a gene; V was cut back by 4 bases and J by 12 bases. CDR1 SEHNR and CDR2 FQNEAQ come from the germline V gene (reference sequence). CDR3 in amino acids: CASSSWTSYWQFF. The CDR3 DNA reads TGTGCCAGCAGCTCCTGGACTAGTTACTGGCAGTTCTTC.

This clone was counted a few times. V gene TRBV5-1 combines with J gene TRBJ1-3, with D possibly being TRBD1 (5 bases). Germline loops: CDR1 SGHRS, CDR2 YFSETQ. The CDR3 runs to 15 residues. Trimming pared 4 bases from V and 8 bases from J, leaving 19 bases between. The chain's CDR3 is CASSPRGRTPDTIYF. CDR3 sequence (DNA): TGCGCCAGCAGCCCTAGGGGCAGGACCCCCGACACCATATATTTT.

The chain recombines TRBV9 with TRBJ2-5; no firm D call. Trimming took off 0 bases at V and 5 bases at J, with 14 bases between the two ends. Germline V gives CDR1 SGDLS, CDR2 YYNGEE. This CDR3 contains 15 residues. The chain's CDR3 is CASSVGVEVWETQYF. The CDR3 coding sequence is TGTGCCAGCAGCGTAGGAGTTGAGGTGTGGGAGACCCAGTACTTC.

Points on this clone: The same CDR3 also results from other DNA sequences found in this sample. V gene TRBV28 combines with J gene TRBJ2-7; a possible D gene is TRBD1 (5 bases). CDR1 MDHEN and CDR2 SYDVKM come from the germline V gene. The CDR3 runs 13 residues. V was trimmed by 5 bases and J by 1 base, leaving 9 bases between them. CDR3 sequence: CASSLGVSYEQYF. The CDR3 nucleotides are TGTGCCAGCAGTCTAGGGGTTTCCTACGAGCAGTACTTC.

J is TRBJ1-1 and V is TRBV20-1; no reliable D call. Trimming stripped 5 bases from V and 7 bases from J, with 11 bases between. The CDR3 has 11 residues. CDR1 and CDR2 from the germline V gene are DFQATT and SNEGSKA (reference sequence). The CDR3 DNA follows: TGCAGTGCTGCCCGGGAGTTTGAAGCTTTCTTT. Translated: CSAAREFEAFF.

This clone was seen once. The V gene is TRBV5-8, the J gene TRBJ2-7; 8 bases map to TRBD1. Losses at the gene ends were 1 base for V and 0 bases for J; bases not matched to a gene: 3. The length of the CDR3 is 15 residues. The germline V gene has CDR1 SGHTS and CDR2 YDEGEE. CDR3 DNA sequence: TGTGCCAGCAGCTTGTCAGGGGGCTACTCCTACGAGCAGTACTTC. Protein sequence: CASSLSGGYSYEQYF.

The chain joins TRBV5-1 to TRBJ1-2; possibly TRBD1 for D (6 bases). This CDR3 has 16 residues. V was cut by 2 bases and J by 3 bases, with 17 bases left in between. Per the germline V gene, CDR1 is SGHRS and CDR2 is YFSETQ. CDR3 in amino acids: CASSFAPWGGYYGYTF. CDR3 DNA: TGCGCCAGCAGCTTCGCCCCCTGGGGGGGCTACTATGGCTACACCTTC.